This T cell receptor (beta chain) was documented in a study of regulatory T cells in long-lasting Graves disease. As for the study in general: Persistent Graves' disease denoted over 5 years of antithyroid drugs plus positive TSH receptor antibodies. Study-wide points: Sample size was small, which may have lowered accuracy. The study found TRBV28, TRBJ1-2 and TRBJ2-5 favored in persistent disease.

Libraries of TCR beta came from iRepertoire HTBI primers plus Arm-PCR of CDR3 regions. TCRdb ran MiXCR on the multiplex PCR reads and lists one entry per CDR3 protein. Among roughly 300,000 distinct CDR3 sequences listed, roughly a fifth were seen once. This sample's time point: persistent/refractory GD, antithyroid drugs over 5 years with positive TRAb. TCR sequences were obtained from RNA taken from PBMCs. The collection involved drawing approximately 9 milliliters of peripheral blood into EDTA tubes. Notes on this clonotype: Its antigen is currently unknown.

The germline V and J ends were trimmed by 3 bases and 4 bases, with 17 bases remaining between them. The V gene's germline CDR1 is DFQATT and CDR2 SNEGSKA (reference sequence). The CDR3 consists of 15 residues. The specimen was peripheral blood mononuclear cells (PBMCs), collected when the disease was refractory, from a patient treated with antithyroid drugs. The sequence came from a female donor with Graves disease. The chain is built from TRBV20-1 and TRBJ2-3; TRBD2 might be the D (5 bases). CDR3 loop: CSASESAGVPDTQYF. The CDR3 DNA sequence: TGCAGTGCTAGTGAATCCGCCGGGGTACCAGATACGCAGTATTTT.